This TCR beta chain originates from a study of regulatory T cells in long-lasting Graves disease. Investigators prepared the TCR beta libraries by applying iRepertoire HTBI primers and Arm-PCR of CDR3 regions. TCRdb processed the multiplex PCR reads anew with MiXCR; each CDR3 protein has one entry. The table has about 220,000 distinct CDR3 sequences, less than 20% seen once. This sample's time point: newly diagnosed GD, antithyroid drugs for less than 3 months. From PBMCs, RNA was extracted and then used to make the TCR library. This clonotype was seen repeatedly, ten times or more. The germline V gene has CDR1 DFQATT and CDR2 SNEGSKA (reference sequence). Between the trimmed V and J ends, which lost 0 bases and 1 base, there was a span of 6 bases. The CDR3 runs 13 residues. These same data were also listed under a study on T cells in Graves' hyperthyroidism and ophthalmopathy.

This TCR was recovered from a woman in her thirties with Graves disease. The chain has TRBV20-1 and TRBJ1-1, with D tentatively TRBD1 (5 bases). The input for sequencing was peripheral blood mononuclear cells (PBMCs), taken at new diagnosis, from a patient treated with antithyroid drugs. DNA of the CDR3: TGCAGTGCTAGAGAACAGGCGAACACTGAAGCTTTCTTT. It encodes CSAREQANTEAFF.